This T cell receptor (beta chain) stems from a study of T cells in tuberculosis. Study in general: IGRA-negative adolescents, IGRA-positive adolescents with latent tuberculosis and adults with active tuberculosis formed this South African cohort. The study's findings and limits: Active tuberculosis TCR-alpha repertoires lay closer to GMM-specific TCRs than IGRA-negative controls, suggesting clonal expansion. Selection depended on which cryopreserved specimens were available. Smaller alpha distances in active tuberculosis partly reflected shorter CDR3-alpha lengths.

Comment on this clone: Its antigen is as yet unknown.

The data were produced by immunoSEQ multiplex PCR, yet TCRdb's version contains in-frame clones alone and is incomplete. This sample has 25,000 to 35,000 clones; just under 97% occur once, and the top ten carry 2% to 3%. CDR3 length: 14 residues. CDR1 PRHDT and CDR2 FYEKMQ come from the germline V gene (reference sequence). V lost 3 bases, J lost 13 bases, and 12 bases stayed unmatched. The TCR was taken from a donor between 10 and 35 years old with latent tuberculosis or without tuberculosis infection. This chain links TRBV13 with TRBJ1-2, with TRBD1 matching 9 bases. Sequenced material: PBMCs. The CDR3 DNA sequence: TGTGCCAGCAGCTTTTCGGGACAGGGAATACCACTCACCTTC. Protein product: CASSFSGQGIPLTF.